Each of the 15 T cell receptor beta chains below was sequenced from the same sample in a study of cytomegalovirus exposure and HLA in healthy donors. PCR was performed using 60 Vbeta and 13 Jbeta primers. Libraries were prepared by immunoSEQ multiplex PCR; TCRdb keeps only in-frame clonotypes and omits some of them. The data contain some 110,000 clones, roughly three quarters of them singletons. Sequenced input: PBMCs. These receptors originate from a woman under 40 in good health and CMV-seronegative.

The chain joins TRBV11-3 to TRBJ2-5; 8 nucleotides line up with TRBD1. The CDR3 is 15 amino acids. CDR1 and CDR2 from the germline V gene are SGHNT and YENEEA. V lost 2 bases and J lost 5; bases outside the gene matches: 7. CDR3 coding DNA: TGTGCCAGCAGCTTACAGGGGGCTGCGGATGAGACCCAGTACTTC. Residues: CASSLQGAADETQYF.

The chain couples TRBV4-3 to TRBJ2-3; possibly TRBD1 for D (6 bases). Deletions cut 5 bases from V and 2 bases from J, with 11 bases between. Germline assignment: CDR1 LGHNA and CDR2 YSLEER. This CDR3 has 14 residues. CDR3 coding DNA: TGCGCCAGCAGCGAGGACAGATTCACAGATACGCAGTATTTT. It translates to CASSEDRFTDTQYF.

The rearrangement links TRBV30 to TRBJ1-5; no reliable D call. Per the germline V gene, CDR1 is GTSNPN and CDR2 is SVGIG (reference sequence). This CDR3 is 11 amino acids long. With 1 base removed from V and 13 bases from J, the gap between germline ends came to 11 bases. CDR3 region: CAWSAGGSQHF. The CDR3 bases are TGTGCCTGGAGTGCGGGTGGGTCTCAGCATTTT.

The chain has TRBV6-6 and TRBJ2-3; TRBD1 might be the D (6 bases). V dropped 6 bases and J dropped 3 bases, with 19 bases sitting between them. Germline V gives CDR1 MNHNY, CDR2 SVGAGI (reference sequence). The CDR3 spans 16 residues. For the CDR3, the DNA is TGTGCCAGCAGGCTCACCGGGACACGAGGGACAGATACGCAGTATTTT. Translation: CASRLTGTRGTDTQYF.

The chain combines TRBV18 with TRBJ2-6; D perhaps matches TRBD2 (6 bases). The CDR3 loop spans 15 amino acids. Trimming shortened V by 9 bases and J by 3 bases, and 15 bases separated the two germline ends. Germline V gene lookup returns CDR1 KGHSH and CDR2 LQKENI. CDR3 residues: CASSFRESGANVLTF. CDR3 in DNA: TGTGCCAGTTCGTTTCGGGAGAGTGGGGCCAACGTCCTGACTTTC.

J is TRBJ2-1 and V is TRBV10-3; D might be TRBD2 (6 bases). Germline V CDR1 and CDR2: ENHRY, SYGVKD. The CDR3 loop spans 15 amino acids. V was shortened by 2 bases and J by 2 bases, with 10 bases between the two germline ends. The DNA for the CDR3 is TGTGCCATCAGTGAGGGGGACTCTACCTACAATGAGCAGTTCTTC. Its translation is CAISEGDSTYNEQFF.

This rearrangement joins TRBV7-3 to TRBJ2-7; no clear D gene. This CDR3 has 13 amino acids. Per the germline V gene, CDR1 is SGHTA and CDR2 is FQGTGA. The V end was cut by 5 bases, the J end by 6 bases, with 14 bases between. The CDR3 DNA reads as TGTGCCAGCAGCGGCAGAAATGATGGCGAGCAGTACTTC. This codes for CASSGRNDGEQYF. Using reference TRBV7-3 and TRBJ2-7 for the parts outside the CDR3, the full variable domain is GAGVSQTPSNKVTEKGKYVELRCDPISGHTALYWYRQSLGQGPEFLIYFQGTGAADDSGLPNDRFFAVRPEGSVSTLKIQRTERGDSAVYLCASSGRNDGEQYFGPGTRLTVT.

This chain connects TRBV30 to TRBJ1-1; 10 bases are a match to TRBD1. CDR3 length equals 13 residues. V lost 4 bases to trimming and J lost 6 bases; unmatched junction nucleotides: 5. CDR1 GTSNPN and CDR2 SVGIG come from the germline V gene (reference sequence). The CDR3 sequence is CAWNRQGASEAFF. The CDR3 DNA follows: TGTGCCTGGAACCGACAGGGGGCCTCTGAAGCTTTCTTT.

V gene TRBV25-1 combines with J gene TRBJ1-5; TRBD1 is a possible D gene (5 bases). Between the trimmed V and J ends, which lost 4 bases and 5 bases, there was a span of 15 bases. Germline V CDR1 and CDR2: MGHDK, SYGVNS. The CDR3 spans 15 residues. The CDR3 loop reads CASSAHGAGDQPQHF. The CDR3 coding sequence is TGTGCCAGCAGTGCTCACGGGGCGGGAGATCAGCCCCAGCATTTT.

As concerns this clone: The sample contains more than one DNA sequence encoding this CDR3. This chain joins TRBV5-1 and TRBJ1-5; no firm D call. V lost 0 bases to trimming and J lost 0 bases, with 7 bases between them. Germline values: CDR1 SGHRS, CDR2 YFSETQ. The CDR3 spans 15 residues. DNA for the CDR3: TGCGCCAGCAGCTTGGCAGGAAATAGCAATCAGCCCCAGCATTTT. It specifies CASSLAGNSNQPQHF.

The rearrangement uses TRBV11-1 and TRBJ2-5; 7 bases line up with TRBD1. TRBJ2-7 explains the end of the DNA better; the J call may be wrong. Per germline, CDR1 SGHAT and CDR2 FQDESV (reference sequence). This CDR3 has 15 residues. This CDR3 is CASSLVQGRGYEQYF. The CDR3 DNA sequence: TGTGCCAGCAGCTTAGTACAGGGGCGAGGCTACGAGCAGTACTTC.

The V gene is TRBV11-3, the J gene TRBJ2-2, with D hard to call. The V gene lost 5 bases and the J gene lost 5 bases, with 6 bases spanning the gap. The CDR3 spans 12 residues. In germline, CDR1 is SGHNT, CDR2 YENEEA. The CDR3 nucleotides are TGTGCCAGCAGCCCCTATACCGGGGAGCTGTTTTTT. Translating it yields CASSPYTGELFF. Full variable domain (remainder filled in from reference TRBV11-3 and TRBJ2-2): EAGVVQSPRYKIIEKKQPVAFWCNPISGHNTLYWYLQNLGQGPELLIRYENEEAVDDSQLPKDRFSAERLKGVDSTLKIQPAELGDSAVYLCASSPYTGELFFGEGSRLTVL.

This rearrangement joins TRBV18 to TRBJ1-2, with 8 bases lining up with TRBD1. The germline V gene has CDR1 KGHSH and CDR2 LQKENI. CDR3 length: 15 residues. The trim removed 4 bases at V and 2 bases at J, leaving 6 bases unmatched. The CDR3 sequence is CASSQGTGPNYGYTF. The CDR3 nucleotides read TGTGCCAGCTCACAGGGGACAGGCCCAAACTATGGCTACACCTTC.

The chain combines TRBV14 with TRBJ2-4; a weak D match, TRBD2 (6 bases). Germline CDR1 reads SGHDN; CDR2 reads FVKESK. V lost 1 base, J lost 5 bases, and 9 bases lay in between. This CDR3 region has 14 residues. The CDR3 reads CASSQAGAENIQYF. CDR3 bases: TGTGCCAGCAGCCAAGCGGGAGCTGAAAACATTCAGTACTTC.

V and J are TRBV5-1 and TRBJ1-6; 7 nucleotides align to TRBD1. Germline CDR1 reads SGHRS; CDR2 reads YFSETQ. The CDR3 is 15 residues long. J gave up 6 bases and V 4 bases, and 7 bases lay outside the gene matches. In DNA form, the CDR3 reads TGCGCCAGCAGCGACCGGACAGGCTCTAATTCACCCCTCCACTTT. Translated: CASSDRTGSNSPLHF.